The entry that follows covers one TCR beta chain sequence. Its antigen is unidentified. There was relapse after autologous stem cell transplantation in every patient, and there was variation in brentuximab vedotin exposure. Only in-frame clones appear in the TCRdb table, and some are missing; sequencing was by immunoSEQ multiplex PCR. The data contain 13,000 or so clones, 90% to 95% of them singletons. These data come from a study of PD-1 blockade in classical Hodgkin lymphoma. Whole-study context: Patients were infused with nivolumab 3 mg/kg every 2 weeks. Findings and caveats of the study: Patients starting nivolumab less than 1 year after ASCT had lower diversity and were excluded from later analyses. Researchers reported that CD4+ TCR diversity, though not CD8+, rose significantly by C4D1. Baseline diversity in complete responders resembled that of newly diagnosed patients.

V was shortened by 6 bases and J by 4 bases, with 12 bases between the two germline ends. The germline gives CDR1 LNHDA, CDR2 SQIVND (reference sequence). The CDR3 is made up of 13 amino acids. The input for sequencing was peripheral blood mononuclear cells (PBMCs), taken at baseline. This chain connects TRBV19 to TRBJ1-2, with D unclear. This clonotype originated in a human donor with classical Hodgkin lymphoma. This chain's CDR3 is CASRPPAAYGYTF. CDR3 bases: TGTGCCAGTAGACCACCGGCGGCCTATGGCTACACCTTC.